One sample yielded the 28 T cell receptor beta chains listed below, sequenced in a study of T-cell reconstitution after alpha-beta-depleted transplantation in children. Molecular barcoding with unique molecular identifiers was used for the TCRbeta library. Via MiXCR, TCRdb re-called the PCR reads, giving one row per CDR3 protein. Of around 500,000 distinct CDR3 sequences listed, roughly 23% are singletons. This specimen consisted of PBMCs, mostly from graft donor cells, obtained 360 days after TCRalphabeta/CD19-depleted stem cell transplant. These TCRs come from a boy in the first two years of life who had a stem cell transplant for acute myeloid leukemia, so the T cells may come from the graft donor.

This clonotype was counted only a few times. CDR3 in DNA: TGCAGTGCTAGAGCGAGGAGATCCTACGAGCAGTACTTC. It is translated as CSARARRSYEQYF. The genes are TRBV20-1 and TRBJ2-7; D is unresolved. Germline V gives CDR1 DFQATT, CDR2 SNEGSKA (reference sequence). This CDR3 is built from 13 residues. Trimming removed 1 base at V and 1 base at J, with 8 bases between.

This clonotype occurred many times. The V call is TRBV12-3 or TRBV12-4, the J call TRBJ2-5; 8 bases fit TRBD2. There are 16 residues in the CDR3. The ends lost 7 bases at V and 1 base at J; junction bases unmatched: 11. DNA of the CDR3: TGTGCCAGCACCTTCGGGGGGGCAGGACCCCAAGAGACCCAGTACTTC. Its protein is CASTFGGAGPQETQYF.

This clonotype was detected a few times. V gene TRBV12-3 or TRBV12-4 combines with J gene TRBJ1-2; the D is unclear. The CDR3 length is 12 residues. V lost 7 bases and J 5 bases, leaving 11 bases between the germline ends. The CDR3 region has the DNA TGTGCCAGCACTCCCCCCCTTTATGGCTACACCTTC. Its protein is CASTPPLYGYTF.

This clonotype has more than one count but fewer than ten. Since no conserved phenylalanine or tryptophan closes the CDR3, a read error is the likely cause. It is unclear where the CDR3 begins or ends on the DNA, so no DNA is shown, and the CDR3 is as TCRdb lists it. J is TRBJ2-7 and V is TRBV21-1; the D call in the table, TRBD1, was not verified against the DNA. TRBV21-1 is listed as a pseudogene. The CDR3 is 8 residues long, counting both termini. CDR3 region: CASSETGY.

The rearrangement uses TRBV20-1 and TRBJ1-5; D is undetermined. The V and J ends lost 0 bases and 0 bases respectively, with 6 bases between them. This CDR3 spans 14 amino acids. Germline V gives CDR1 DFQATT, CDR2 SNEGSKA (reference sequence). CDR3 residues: CSARDRSSNQPQHF. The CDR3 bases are TGCAGTGCTAGAGATCGTAGTAGCAATCAGCCCCAGCATTTT.

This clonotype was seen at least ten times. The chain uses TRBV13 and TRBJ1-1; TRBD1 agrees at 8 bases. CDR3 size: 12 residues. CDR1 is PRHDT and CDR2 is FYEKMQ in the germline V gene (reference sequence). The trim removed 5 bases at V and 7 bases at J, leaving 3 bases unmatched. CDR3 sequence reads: CASSRTGIEAFF. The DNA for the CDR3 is TGTGCCAGCAGCCGGACAGGGATTGAAGCTTTCTTT.

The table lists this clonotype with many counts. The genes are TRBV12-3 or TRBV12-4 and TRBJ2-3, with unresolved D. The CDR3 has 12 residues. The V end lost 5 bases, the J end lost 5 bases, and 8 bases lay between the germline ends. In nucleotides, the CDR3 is TGTGCCAGCAGTCGCCCGGGAGATACGCAGTATTTT. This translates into CASSRPGDTQYF.

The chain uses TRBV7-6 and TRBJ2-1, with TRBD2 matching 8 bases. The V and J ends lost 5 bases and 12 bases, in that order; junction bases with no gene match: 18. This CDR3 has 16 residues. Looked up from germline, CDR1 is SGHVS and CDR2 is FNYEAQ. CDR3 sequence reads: CASSPGTGTSSFRQFF. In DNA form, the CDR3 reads TGTGCCAGCAGCCCAGGGACCGGGACTAGTTCGTTTAGGCAGTTCTTC. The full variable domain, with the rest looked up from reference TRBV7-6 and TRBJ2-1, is GAGVSQSPRYKVTKRGQDVALRCDPISGHVSLYWYRQALGQGPEFLTYFNYEAQQDKSGLPNDRFSAERPEGSISTLTIQRTEQRDSAMYRCASSPGTGTSSFRQFFGPGTRLTVL.

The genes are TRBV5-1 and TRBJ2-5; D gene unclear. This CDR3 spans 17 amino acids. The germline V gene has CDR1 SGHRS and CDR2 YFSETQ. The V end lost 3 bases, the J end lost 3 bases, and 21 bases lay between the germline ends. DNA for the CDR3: TGCGCCAGCAGCTCCGGCCCCCGCTGGGGAATAAAAGAGACCCAGTACTTC. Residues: CASSSGPRWGIKETQYF.

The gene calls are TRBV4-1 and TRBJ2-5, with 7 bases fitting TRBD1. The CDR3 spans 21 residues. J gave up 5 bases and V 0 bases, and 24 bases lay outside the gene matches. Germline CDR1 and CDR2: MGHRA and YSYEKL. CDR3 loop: CASSQEFLGTEFMGNVETQYF. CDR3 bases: TGCGCCAGCAGCCAAGAGTTTCTGGGGACAGAGTTTATGGGTAACGTGGAGACCCAGTACTTC.

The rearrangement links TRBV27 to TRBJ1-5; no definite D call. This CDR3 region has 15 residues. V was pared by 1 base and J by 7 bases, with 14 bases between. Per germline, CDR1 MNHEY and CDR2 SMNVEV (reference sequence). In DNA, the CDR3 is TGTGCCAGCAGTTTATTCTTATCCGCGAGACAGCCCCAGCATTTT. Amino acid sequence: CASSLFLSARQPQHF.

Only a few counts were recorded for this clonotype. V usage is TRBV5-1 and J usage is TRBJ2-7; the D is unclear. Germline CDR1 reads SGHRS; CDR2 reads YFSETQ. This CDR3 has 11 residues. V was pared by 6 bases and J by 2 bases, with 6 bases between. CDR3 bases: TGCGCCAGCAACAACGCCTACGAGCAGTACTTC. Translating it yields CASNNAYEQYF.

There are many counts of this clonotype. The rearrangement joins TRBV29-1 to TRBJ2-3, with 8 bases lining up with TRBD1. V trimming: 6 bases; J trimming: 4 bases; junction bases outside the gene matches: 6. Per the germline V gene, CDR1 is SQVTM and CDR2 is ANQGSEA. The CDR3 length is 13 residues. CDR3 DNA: TGCAGCGTCAGGGGGCGAGGGGCAGATACGCAGTATTTT. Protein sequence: CSVRGRGADTQYF.

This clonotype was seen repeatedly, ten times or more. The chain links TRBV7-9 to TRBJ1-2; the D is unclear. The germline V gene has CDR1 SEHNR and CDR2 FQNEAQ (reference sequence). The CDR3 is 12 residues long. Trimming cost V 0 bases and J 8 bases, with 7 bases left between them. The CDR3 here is CASSLAPPGYTF. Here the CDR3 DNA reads TGTGCCAGCAGCTTAGCCCCACCCGGCTACACCTTC. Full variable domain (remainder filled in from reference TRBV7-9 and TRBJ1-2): DTGVSQNPRHKITKRGQNVTFRCDPISEHNRLYWYRQTLGQGPEFLTYFQNEAQLEKSRLLSDRFSAERPKGSFSTLEIQRTEQGDSAMYLCASSLAPPGYTFGSGTRLTVV.

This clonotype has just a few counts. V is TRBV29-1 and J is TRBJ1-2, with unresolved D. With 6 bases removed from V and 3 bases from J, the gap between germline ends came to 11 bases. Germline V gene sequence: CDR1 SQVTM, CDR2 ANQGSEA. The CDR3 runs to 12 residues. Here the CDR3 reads CSVRRGDYGYTF. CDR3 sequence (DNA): TGCAGCGTCCGACGAGGAGACTATGGCTACACCTTC.

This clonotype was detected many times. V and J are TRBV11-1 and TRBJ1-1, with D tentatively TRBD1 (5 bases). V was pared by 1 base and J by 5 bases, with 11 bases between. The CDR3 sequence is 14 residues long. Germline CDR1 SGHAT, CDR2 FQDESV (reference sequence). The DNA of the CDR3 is TGTGCCAGCAGCTTAGTAACCAGGGCGACTGAAGCTTTCTTT. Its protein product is CASSLVTRATEAFF.

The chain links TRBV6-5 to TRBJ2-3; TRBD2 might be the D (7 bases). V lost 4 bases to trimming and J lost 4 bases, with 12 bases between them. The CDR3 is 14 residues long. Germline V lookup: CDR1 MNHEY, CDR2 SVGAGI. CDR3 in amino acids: CASSSRGAPDTQYF. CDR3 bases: TGTGCCAGCAGTTCCCGGGGGGCTCCAGATACGCAGTATTTT.

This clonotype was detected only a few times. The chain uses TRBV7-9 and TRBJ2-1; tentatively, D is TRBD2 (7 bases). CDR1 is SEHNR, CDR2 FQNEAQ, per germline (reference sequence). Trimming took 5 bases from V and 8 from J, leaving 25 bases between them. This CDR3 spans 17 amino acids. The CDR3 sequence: CASSPRGGNRKTDEQFF. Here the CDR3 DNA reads TGTGCCAGCAGCCCAAGGGGGGGGAACCGGAAAACAGATGAGCAGTTCTTC. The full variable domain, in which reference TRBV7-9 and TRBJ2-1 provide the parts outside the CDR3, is DTGVSQNPRHKITKRGQNVTFRCDPISEHNRLYWYRQTLGQGPEFLTYFQNEAQLEKSRLLSDRFSAERPKGSFSTLEIQRTEQGDSAMYLCASSPRGGNRKTDEQFFGPGTRLTVL.

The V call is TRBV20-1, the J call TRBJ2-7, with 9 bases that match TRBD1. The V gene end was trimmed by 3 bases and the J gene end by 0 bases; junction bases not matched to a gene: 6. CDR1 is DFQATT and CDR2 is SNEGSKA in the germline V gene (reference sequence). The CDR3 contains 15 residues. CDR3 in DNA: TGCAGTGCTAGGCCACCGGGACAGGGCTCCTACGAGCAGTACTTC. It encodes CSARPPGQGSYEQYF.

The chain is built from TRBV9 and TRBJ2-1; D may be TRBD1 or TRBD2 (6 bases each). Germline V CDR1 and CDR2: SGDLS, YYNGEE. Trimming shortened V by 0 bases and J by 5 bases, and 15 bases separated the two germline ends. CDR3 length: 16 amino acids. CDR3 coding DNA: TGTGCCAGCAGCGTAGGTGAGGGGGGCAATAACAATGAGCAGTTCTTC. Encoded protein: CASSVGEGGNNNEQFF.

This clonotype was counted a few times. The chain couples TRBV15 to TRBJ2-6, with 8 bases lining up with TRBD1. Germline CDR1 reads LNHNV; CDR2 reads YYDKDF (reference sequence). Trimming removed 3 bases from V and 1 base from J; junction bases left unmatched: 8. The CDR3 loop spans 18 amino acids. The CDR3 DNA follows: TGTGCCACCAGCAGCAGGGGGCGCGAATTGTCTGGGGCCAACGTCCTGACTTTC. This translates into CATSSRGRELSGANVLTF.

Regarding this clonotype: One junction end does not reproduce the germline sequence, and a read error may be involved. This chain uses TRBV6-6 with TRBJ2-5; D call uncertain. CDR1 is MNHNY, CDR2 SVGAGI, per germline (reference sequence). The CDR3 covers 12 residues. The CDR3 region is CASSDGPLDVLF. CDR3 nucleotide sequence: TGTGCCAGCAGTGATGGCCCCCTAGATGTCCTCTTC.

In nucleotides, the CDR3 is TGTGCCAGCGGCTCCACCGCTGAAGCTTTCTTT. Residues: CASGSTAEAFF. J is TRBJ1-1 and V is TRBV12-3 or TRBV12-4, with no clear D. V was clipped by 8 bases and J by 6 bases, with 10 bases between them. The CDR3 covers 11 residues.

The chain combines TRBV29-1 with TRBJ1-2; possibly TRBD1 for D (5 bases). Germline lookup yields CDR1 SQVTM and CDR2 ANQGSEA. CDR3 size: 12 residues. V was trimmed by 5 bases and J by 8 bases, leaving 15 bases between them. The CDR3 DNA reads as TGCAGCGTTCTCGAGGGGCTGTTGGGCTACACCTTC. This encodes CSVLEGLLGYTF.

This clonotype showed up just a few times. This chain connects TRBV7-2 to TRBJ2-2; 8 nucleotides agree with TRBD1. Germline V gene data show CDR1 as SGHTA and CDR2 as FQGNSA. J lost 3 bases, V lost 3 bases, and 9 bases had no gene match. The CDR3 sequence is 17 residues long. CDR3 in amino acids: CASSLTGVALDTGELFF. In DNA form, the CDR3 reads TGTGCCAGCAGCTTGACAGGGGTGGCTTTGGACACCGGGGAGCTGTTTTTT.

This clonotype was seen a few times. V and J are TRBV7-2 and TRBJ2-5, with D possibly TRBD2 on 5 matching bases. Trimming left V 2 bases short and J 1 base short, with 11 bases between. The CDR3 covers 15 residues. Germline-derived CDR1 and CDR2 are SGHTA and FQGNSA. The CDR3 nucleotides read TGTGCCAGCAGCTTATCTAGCAGAATCCAAGAGACCCAGTACTTC. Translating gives CASSLSSRIQETQYF.

CDR3 in amino acids: CASSLGPNEQYV. Here the CDR3 DNA reads TGTGCCAGCAGCTTAGGACCGAACGAGCAGTACGTC. This chain connects TRBV7-9 to TRBJ2-7; no firm D call. Trimming stripped 1 base from V and 5 bases from J, with 6 bases between. The CDR3 has 12 residues. Germline values: CDR1 SEHNR, CDR2 FQNEAQ (reference sequence).

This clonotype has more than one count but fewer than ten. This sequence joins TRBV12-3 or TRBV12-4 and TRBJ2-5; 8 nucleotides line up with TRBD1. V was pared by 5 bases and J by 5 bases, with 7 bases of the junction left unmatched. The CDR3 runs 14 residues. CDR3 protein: CASSRDRIEETQYF. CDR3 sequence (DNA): TGTGCCAGCAGTAGGGACAGGATCGAGGAGACCCAGTACTTC.